This T cell receptor beta chain stems from a study of regulatory T cells in long-lasting Graves disease. Whole-study findings and limits: Gene preferences differed: TRBV28, TRBJ1-2, TRBJ2-5 in persistent cases. Newly diagnosed patients had higher TCR diversity than persistent Graves' patients did.

At least ten counts were recorded for this clonotype. The antigen is undetermined. For TCR beta, libraries came from iRepertoire HTBI primers and Arm-PCR of CDR3 regions. TCRdb itself ran the multiplex PCR reads through MiXCR, one entry per CDR3 protein. The sample has 360,000 or so distinct CDR3 sequences, around 15% seen once. As to time point: newly diagnosed GD, antithyroid drugs for less than 3 months. TCR sequences were obtained from RNA taken from PBMCs. J was trimmed by 5 bases and V by 0 bases; bases with no gene match: 8. The CDR3 is made up of 15 amino acids. Germline loops: CDR1 SGHRS, CDR2 YFSETQ. This sample was also put to use in a study of T cells in Graves' hyperthyroidism and ophthalmopathy. That source adds: Lactation, pregnancy, other autoimmune disease or uncontrolled infection led to exclusion of patients. The HTBI set primed first-round TCR CDR3 RT-PCR.

The TCR was taken from a woman aged 18 to 35 with Graves disease. The genes are TRBV5-1 and TRBJ2-7, with TRBD2 identical over 7 bases. Sequencing used peripheral blood mononuclear cells (PBMCs), obtained at new diagnosis, from a patient treated with antithyroid drugs. The CDR3 coding sequence is TGCGCCAGCAGCTTGGCAGGGACTACCCCGGACGAGCAGTACTTC. Residues: CASSLAGTTPDEQYF.